Only a few counts were recorded for the clone carrying this T cell receptor beta chain. One entry per CDR3 protein, called by TCRdb with MiXCR from the PCR reads. The top ten clones hold around 50% of a sample with about 25,000 distinct CDR3 sequences, roughly half of them seen once. Localized lung adenocarcinoma, a non-small cell lung cancer, affected the donors. Per the germline V gene, CDR1 is LGHNA and CDR2 is YNFKEQ. This CDR3 has 17 residues. This entry is derived from a study of CD4 and CD8 cells across lung adenocarcinoma regions. The sequencing input was CD8+ T cells from the center of a lung tumor. The chain employs TRBV4-2 and TRBJ2-1; TRBD2 matches at 13 bases. The J call is doubtful: the DNA matches TRBJ2-5 better. The TCR comes from a male donor with lung adenocarcinoma. The CD4 and CD8 labels of this study may be unreliable. In DNA, the CDR3 is TGTGCCAGCAGCCAAGATGGGGGACTAGCGGGGCGAGAGACCCAGTACTTC. Protein product: CASSQDGGLAGRETQYF.